The clone carrying this TCR beta chain came up a few times. A read error may account for a junction end that differs from germline. The record originates from a study of T cells after yellow fever vaccination. TCRdb reanalysed the 5' RACE reads using MiXCR and keeps one entry per CDR3 protein. The top ten clones hold 0.55% to 0.7% of a sample with more than 110,000 distinct CDR3 sequences, just over 6.5% of them seen once. This clonotype was sampled from a young man who received the YFV17D yellow fever vaccine. The input for sequencing was CD4+ T cells sorted from PBMCs, taken 10 days after the yellow fever booster vaccination.

The CDR3 sequence is CCARDLYRVNTGELFF. The DNA for the CDR3 is TGCTGTGCTAGAGATCTGTACAGGGTGAACACCGGGGAGCTGTTTTTT. The rearrangement joins TRBV20-1 to TRBJ2-2, with D possibly being TRBD1 (6 bases). The CDR3 totals 16 residues. Germline CDR1 DFQATT, CDR2 SNEGSKA (reference sequence).